A selection of T cell receptor beta chains follows, all from one sample in a study of beta chain features in type 1 diabetes. Repertoires were generated with immunoSEQ multiplex PCR, while TCRdb's copy carries only in-frame clones and drops some. This table has more than 120,000 clones, approximately 13% appearing once. Sequencing was performed on central memory CD4+ T cells from blood. These receptors all stem from a man aged 18 to 35 with type 1 diabetes. The CDR3 runs from the conserved cysteine through the conserved F or W. A D gene is named only where the DNA matches it firmly. The listing skips clone size in some rows; elsewhere it reads once, few, many or a size class.

>TRBD1|TRBV18|TRBJ2-2|-|17
CASSPLVGTGAIGELFF
TGTGCCAGCTCACCACTGGTTGGGACAGGGGCCATCGGGGAGCTGTTTTTT
>-|TRBV7-8|TRBJ2-7|few|14
CASSLNVAFDEQYF
TGTGCCAGCAGCTTAAACGTAGCCTTCGACGAGCAGTACTTC
>-|TRBV25-1|TRBJ2-1|few|15
CASSDPSVPYNEQFF
TGTGCCAGCAGTGACCCTAGCGTACCATACAATGAGCAGTTCTTC
>-|TRBV6-5|TRBJ1-5|few|15
CASSTRSEANQPQHF
TGTGCCAGCAGTACTAGGTCAGAGGCTAATCAGCCCCAGCATTTT
>TRBD1|TRBV30|TRBJ1-6|-|13
CAWKGQGPSPLHF
TGTGCCTGGAAAGGACAGGGACCTTCACCCCTCCACTTT
>TRBD1|TRBV6-1|TRBJ1-2|-|14
CASSPGQGGYGYTF
TGTGCCAGCAGCCCGGGACAGGGAGGCTATGGCTACACCTTC
>TRBD2|TRBV18|TRBJ2-1|many|15
CASSSSGGAGNEQFF
TGTGCCAGCTCATCCTCGGGGGGGGCAGGCAATGAGCAGTTCTTC
>-|TRBV19|TRBJ2-3|few|15
CASSPRLGEADTQYF
TGTGCCAGTAGTCCGCGACTAGGTGAGGCAGATACGCAGTATTTT
>-|TRBV7-3|TRBJ2-1|many|15
CASSSVNYQRNEQFF
TGTGCCAGCAGCTCCGTCAACTATCAGCGCAATGAGCAGTTCTTC
>-|TRBV5-1|TRBJ1-6|many|15
CASSSDSPYNSPLHF
TGCGCCAGCAGCTCAGACAGTCCCTATAATTCACCCCTCCACTTT
>-|TRBV9|TRBJ2-5|few|15
CASSAGPMRTETQYF
TGTGCCAGCAGCGCGGGACCCATGCGGACAGAGACCCAGTACTTC
>-|TRBV5-4|TRBJ2-2|-|16
CASNLAFEGVTGELFF
TGTGCCAGCAACCTTGCTTTTGAAGGGGTGACCGGGGAGCTGTTTTTT
>-|TRBV18|TRBJ1-1|few|18
CASSPFAGRRGAITEAFF
TGTGCCAGCTCACCTTTTGCAGGACGAAGGGGCGCAATAACTGAAGCTTTCTTT
>TRBD1|TRBV30|TRBJ2-3|once|15
CAWRVGTGITDTQYF
TGTGCCTGGAGGGTCGGGACAGGGATCACAGATACGCAGTATTTT
>-|TRBV27|TRBJ2-7|few|14
CASSQQALAYEQYF
TGTGCCAGCAGTCAACAGGCCCTTGCCTACGAGCAGTACTTC
>-|TRBV29-1|TRBJ2-7|-|12
CSVGQDSYEQYF
TGCAGCGTTGGACAGGACTCCTACGAGCAGTACTTC
>-|TRBV7-9|TRBJ2-3|many|10
CASSLDWQYF
TGTGCCAGCAGCTTAGATTGGCAGTATTTT
>TRBD2|TRBV28|TRBJ2-3|few|18
CASIRGTSVLLGTDTQYF
TGTGCCAGCATCCGGGGGACTAGCGTACTTTTGGGGACAGATACGCAGTATTTT
>TRBD1|TRBV18|TRBJ1-1|few|16
CASSFEGTGGFTEAFF
TGTGCCAGCTCATTCGAAGGGACAGGGGGCTTCACTGAAGCTTTCTTT
>TRBD1|TRBV28|TRBJ1-2|-|13
CATRQGSGYGYTF
TGTGCCACACGACAGGGCTCGGGCTATGGCTACACCTTC
>-|TRBV11-2|TRBJ2-7|few|16
CASSLGFIGGSYEQYF
TGTGCCAGCAGCTTAGGGTTTATCGGGGGCAGTTACGAGCAGTACTTC
>-|TRBV7-2|TRBJ1-2|many|11
CASSLYHGYTF
TGTGCCAGCAGCTTATACCATGGCTACACCTTC
>TRBD2|TRBV5-4|TRBJ2-1|-|15
CASSSGTSAYNEQFF
TGTGCCAGCAGCTCCGGGACTAGCGCGTACAATGAGCAGTTCTTC
>-|TRBV9|TRBJ2-5|-|14
CASSPSPQSETQYF
TGTGCCAGCAGCCCTTCCCCCCAATCCGAGACCCAGTACTTC
>-|TRBV5-1|TRBJ2-5|few|12
CATWGDGKTQYF
TGCGCCACCTGGGGGGACGGAAAGACCCAGTACTTC
>TRBD1|TRBV6-1|TRBJ1-6|few|15
CASSYQQGANSPLHF
TGTGCCAGCAGCTACCAACAGGGGGCTAATTCACCCCTCCACTTT
>TRBD2|TRBV4-1|TRBJ2-3|-|17
CASSNTGGGYSTDTQYF
TGCGCCAGCAGCAATACGGGCGGGGGGTATTCCACAGATACGCAGTATTTT
>-|TRBV6-6|TRBJ1-3|-|15
CASRGLSRAGNTIYF
TGTGCCAGCCGGGGACTCTCGAGGGCGGGAAACACCATATATTTT
>-|TRBV5-4|TRBJ1-1|-|14
CASSYGTGNTEAFF
TGTGCCAGCAGCTACGGGACTGGCAACACTGAAGCTTTCTTT
>-|TRBV7-9|TRBJ1-2|-|14
CATGVEGYNYGYTF
TGTGCCACGGGCGTGGAGGGATATAACTATGGCTACACCTTC
>-|TRBV9|TRBJ2-7|-|15
CARRPLRTDRDEQYF
TGTGCCCGCAGACCTCTACGGACAGACCGGGACGAGCAGTACTTC
>TRBD1|TRBV25-1|TRBJ1-1|few|13
CASTLSQGTEAFF
TGTGCCAGCACTCTTTCACAGGGGACTGAAGCTTTCTTT
>-|TRBV7-2|TRBJ1-6|few|17
CASSSPPGSSYNSPLHF
TGTGCCAGCAGTTCGCCGCCCGGGAGCTCCTATAATTCACCCCTCCACTTT
>TRBD1|TRBV5-4|TRBJ2-3|-|14
CASSFLDREDTQYF
TGTGCCAGCAGCTTTTTAGACAGGGAGGATACGCAGTATTTT
>-|TRBV7-3|TRBJ2-3|few|13
CASSLESTDTQYF
TGTGCCAGCAGCTTAGAGAGCACAGATACGCAGTATTTT
>-|TRBV7-6|TRBJ1-6|-|15
CASSSSDTYNSPLHF
TGTGCCAGCAGCTCCAGTGACACCTATAATTCACCCCTCCACTTT
>TRBD2|TRBV25-1|TRBJ2-3|few|12
CASSLTSGVQYF
TGTGCCAGCAGTCTAACTAGCGGGGTTCAGTATTTT
>-|TRBV14|TRBJ2-1|-|15
CASRSQDSKYNEQFF
TGTGCCAGCAGGAGTCAGGACAGCAAGTACAATGAGCAGTTCTTC
>-|TRBV7-2|TRBJ1-2|few|14
CASSLDTNNYGYTF
TGTGCCAGCAGCTTGGACACGAACAACTATGGCTACACCTTC
>TRBD1|TRBV2|TRBJ1-6|once|12
CASSLQGAALHF
TGTGCCAGCAGTCTACAGGGGGCGGCCCTCCACTTT
>TRBD2|TRBV5-4|TRBJ2-3|-|17
CASSPDLPGTSGNTQYF
TGTGCCAGCAGCCCCGACCTTCCCGGGACTAGCGGTAATACGCAGTATTTT
>-|TRBV5-6|TRBJ1-5|-|13
CASSLGRNQPQHF
TGTGCCAGCAGCTTGGGTCGCAATCAGCCCCAGCATTTT
>-|TRBV25-1|TRBJ1-2|few|15
CASSEQVGSISGYTF
TGTGCCAGCAGTGAGCAGGTGGGGTCGATATCTGGCTACACCTTC
>-|TRBV6-6|TRBJ1-5|few|15
CASSPLEGSNQPQHF
TGTGCCAGCAGCCCCCTGGAGGGTAGCAATCAGCCCCAGCATTTT
>-|TRBV5-1|TRBJ1-1|few|17
CASSLVGSGESNTEAFF
TGCGCCAGCAGCTTGGTCGGGTCTGGGGAGTCGAACACTGAAGCTTTCTTT